This TCR beta chain comes out of a study of blood T cell repertoires in COVID-19 (dated by TCRdb to between 2020 and 2021). Concerning the study at large: Samples covering the acute and convalescent phases of COVID-19 were provided by collaborators in the United States, Italy and Spain. The prospective study material was composed of cDNA or gDNA derived from T cells, B-cell-depleted T cells, or PBMCs. Deeply sampled blood TCRbeta repertoires from subjects exposed to, actively infected with, or recovered from COVID-19 were included in the dataset. The repertoires were released in a freely available public database meant as a resource for research on the immune response to SARS-CoV-2. Samples were obtained from the ongoing ImmuneRACE study (first 160 participants) and from roughly 1,300 subjects provided by 6 global collaborators. A de-identified subject ID, COVID-19 status, age in years and sex were almost always included in the sample metadata. HLA class I and class II types, where available, came from metadata supplied by the sample provider rather than from assay-based typing.

TCRbeta CDR3 regions were amplified from genomic DNA by means of the immunoSEQ Assay, a bias-controlled multiplex PCR. Regarding the original processing steps: The number of nucleated cells in each sample was estimated by amplification of reference gene primers within the assay. Sequence reads were collapsed and filtered to measure the absolute abundance of every unique TCRbeta CDR3 rearrangement. Productive Simpson clonality was computed per sample as the square root of Simpson's diversity index over productive rearrangements. This immuneACCESS table, as held by TCRdb, lists in-frame sequences with V and J called but not all clones. Of the missing ones, under half trace to an unresolved V gene in checked studies; the others have no known cause. V and J calls and clone size are those listed in that table; D and trimming were worked out from the DNA. The sample yields 270,000 or so clones; about 91% were counted once. 1% to 1.5% of the sample belongs to the ten largest clones.

The paper's findings and limits, for the study overall: How much clinical and demographic metadata was included differed by source and by participant, and the metadata was provided uncurated.

Participants in the prospective study were enrolled through a virtual design, were aged about 18 to 100 years, and lived in about two dozen United States geographic areas. In the prospective study, cohorts were assigned on the basis of participant-reported clinical history obtained from a screening survey and a study questionnaire. Mobile phlebotomists in the prospective study collected whole blood, serum and a nasopharyngeal or oropharyngeal swab from every participant. Prospective study participants could optionally give additional blood draws and questionnaires over an approximately two-month period. Before DNA extraction, blood samples from the prospective study were shipped at room temperature or frozen. As regards this clone: Its antigen specificity is not known. Base-call qualities are not available, and no considerably larger clone is one nucleotide away.

CDR1 and CDR2 (SGHTA, FQGNSA) derive from the germline V gene. Cut back by 1 base and 5 bases, the V and J ends lie 9 bases apart. The CDR3 holds 14 amino acids from the cysteine to the phenylalanine. The kept DNA is CDR3 alone, 42 bases in frame from the first base. This receptor chain uses TRBV7-2 and TRBJ1-5; a tentative D match to TRBD1 spans 5 bases. Sequencing input: PBMCs or T cells enriched from blood (not recorded which). The TCR was taken from a woman between 40 and 55 years old with acute COVID-19. The nucleotides read TGTGCCAGCAGCTTAGGGCCAGGGTATCAGCCCCAGCATTTT. This is translated as CASSLGPGYQPQHF.